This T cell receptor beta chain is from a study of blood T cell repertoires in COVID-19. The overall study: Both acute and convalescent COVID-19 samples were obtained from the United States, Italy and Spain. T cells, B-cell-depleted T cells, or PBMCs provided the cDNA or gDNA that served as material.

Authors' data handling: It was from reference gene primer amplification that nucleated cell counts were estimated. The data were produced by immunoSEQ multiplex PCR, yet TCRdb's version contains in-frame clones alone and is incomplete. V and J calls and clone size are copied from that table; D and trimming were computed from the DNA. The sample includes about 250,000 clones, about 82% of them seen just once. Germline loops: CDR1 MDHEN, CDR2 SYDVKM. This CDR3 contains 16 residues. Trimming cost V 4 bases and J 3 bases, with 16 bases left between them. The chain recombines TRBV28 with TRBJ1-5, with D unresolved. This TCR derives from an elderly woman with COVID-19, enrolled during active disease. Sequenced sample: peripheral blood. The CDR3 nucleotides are TGTGCCAGCAGTTATCCCGGAGGATTGGACAATCAGCCCCAGCATTTT. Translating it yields CASSYPGGLDNQPQHF.